This T cell receptor (beta chain) was recovered during a study of T cells in Graves' hyperthyroidism and ophthalmopathy. Study results and caveats: Most expanded thyroid clonotypes above 0.001 also appeared in blood.

The table lists this clonotype with many counts. Its antigen is undetermined. No ophthalmopathy progression within 18 months constituted stable Graves' hyperthyroidism. The CDR3 has 12 amino acids. CDR1 and CDR2 (germline): SGHTA, FQGNSA. V dropped 5 bases and J dropped 12 bases, with 14 bases sitting between them. The source material, RNA transcripts, was used to amplify TCR beta CDR3 regions. A first-round RT-PCR of the TCR CDR3 used the HTBI primer set. MiXCR was run by TCRdb on the multiplex PCR reads, yielding one entry per CDR3 protein. The sample holds roughly 290,000 distinct CDR3 sequences, approximately 13% seen once.

Sequencing input: blood. This TCR came from a woman aged 40-49 years with Graves' hyperthyroidism. This chain joins TRBV7-2 and TRBJ2-1; D perhaps matches TRBD2 (5 bases). The CDR3 sequence is CASSAPGGRQFF. CDR3 sequence (DNA): TGTGCCAGCAGCGCCCCTGGAGGTCGGCAGTTCTTC.